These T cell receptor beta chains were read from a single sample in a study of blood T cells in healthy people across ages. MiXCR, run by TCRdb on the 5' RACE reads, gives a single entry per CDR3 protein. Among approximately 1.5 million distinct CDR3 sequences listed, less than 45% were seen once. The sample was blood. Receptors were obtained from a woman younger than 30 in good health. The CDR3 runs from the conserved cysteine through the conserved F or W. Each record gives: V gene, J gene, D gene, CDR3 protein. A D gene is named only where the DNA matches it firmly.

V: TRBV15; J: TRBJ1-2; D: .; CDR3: CATSRAGYNYGYTF
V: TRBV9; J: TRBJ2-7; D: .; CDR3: CASSPMTGTYEQYF
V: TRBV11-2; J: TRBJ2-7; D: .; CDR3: CASSPGGNYEQYF
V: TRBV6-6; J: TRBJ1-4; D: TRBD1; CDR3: CASSYGTGGEKLFF
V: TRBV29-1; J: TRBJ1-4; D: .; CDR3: CSVDRDEKLFF
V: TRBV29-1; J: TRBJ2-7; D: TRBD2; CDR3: CSVGRGGDEQYF
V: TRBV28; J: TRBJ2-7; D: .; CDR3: CASSPSMRLVTYEQYF
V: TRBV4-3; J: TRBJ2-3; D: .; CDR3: CASSQSGRLDTQYF
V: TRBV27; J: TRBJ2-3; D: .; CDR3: CASSLSLVDTQYF
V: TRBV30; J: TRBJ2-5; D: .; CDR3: CAWSSGETQYF
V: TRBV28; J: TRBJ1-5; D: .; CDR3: CDSSLDSNQPQHF
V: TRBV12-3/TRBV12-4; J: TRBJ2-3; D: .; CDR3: CASSFSSGADTQYF
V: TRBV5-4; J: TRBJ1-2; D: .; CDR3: CASSLAGINGYTF
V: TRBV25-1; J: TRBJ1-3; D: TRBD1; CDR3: CATWDRAGNTIYF
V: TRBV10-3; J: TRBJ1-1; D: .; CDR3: CAISGNSPEAFF
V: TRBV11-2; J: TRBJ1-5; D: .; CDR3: CASSLGGQFSNQPQHF
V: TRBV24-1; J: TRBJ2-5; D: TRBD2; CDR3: CATSDPRTSEGTQYF
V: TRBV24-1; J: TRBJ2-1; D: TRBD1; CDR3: CATSVRDRSYNEQFF
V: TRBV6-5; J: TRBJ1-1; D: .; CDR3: CASSYAAAGTEAFF
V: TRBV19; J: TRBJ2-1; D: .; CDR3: CASSPGVSLNEQFF
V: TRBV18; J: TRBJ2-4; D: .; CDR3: CASSPGGQGNIQYF
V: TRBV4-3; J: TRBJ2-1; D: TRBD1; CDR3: CASSQLSGTGAYEQFF
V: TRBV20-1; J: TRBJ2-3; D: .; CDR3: CSARAPYEKRTDTQYF
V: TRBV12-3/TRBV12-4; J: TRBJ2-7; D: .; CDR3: CASGHSLTYEQYF
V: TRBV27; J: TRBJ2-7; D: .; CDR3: CASSSPGPPYEQYF
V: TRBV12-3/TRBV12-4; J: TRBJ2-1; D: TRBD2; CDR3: CASSSRTSANEQFF
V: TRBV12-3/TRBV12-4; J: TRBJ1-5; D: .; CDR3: CASSFQPPHQPQHF
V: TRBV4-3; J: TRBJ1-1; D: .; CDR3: CASSQAGFGGTEAFF
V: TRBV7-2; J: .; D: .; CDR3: CASSPDGHEQYF